The present TCR beta chain was sequenced within a study of blood T cell repertoires in COVID-19. Background on the study: The United States, Italy and Spain were the sources of the acute and convalescent COVID-19 samples. PBMCs, B-cell-depleted T cells, or T cells provided the cDNA or gDNA that made up the material.

The CDR3 has 13 amino acids. CDR1 is LGHDT, CDR2 YNNKEL, per germline (reference sequence). V gave up 3 bases and J gave up 8 bases, with 13 bases separating them. The authors' processing: Amplifying reference gene primers gave estimates of nucleated cell counts. Using immunoSEQ multiplex PCR, the repertoire was profiled, and TCRdb retains in-frame clones only, with some absent. V and J calls and clone size follow that table, whereas D and trimming were derived from the DNA. The sample shows 90,000 to 110,000 clones, nearly 85% of them seen only once. The receptor was isolated from a woman between 50 and 59 years old with acute or convalescent COVID-19. The sequenced sample consisted of peripheral blood. V usage is TRBV3-1 (or the pseudogene TRBV3-2) and J usage is TRBJ1-2; perhaps TRBD1 as D (5 bases). The CDR3, as DNA: TGTGCCAGCAGCCAGGGGTCCCAGGGAGGCTACACCTTC. It specifies CASSQGSQGGYTF.